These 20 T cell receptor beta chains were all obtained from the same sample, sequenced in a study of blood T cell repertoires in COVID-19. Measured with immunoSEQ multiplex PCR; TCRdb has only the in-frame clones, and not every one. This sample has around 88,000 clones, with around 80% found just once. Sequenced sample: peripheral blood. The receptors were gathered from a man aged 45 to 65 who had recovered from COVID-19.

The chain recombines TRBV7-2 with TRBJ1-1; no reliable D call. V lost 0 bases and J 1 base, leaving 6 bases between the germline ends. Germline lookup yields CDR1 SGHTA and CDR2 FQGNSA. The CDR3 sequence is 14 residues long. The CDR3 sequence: CASSLAPGNTEAFF. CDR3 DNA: TGTGCCAGCAGCTTAGCGCCAGGGAACACTGAAGCTTTCTTT.

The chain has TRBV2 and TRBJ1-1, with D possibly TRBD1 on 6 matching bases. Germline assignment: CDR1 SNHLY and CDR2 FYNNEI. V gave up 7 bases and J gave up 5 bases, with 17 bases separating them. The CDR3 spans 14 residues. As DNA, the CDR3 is TGTGCCAGCACACGTGGGGTTCAGGGGACTGAAGCTTTCTTT. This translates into CASTRGVQGTEAFF.

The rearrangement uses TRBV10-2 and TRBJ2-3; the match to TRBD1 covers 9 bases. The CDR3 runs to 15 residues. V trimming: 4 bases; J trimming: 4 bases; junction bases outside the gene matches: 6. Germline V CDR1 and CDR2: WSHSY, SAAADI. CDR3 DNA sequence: TGCGCCAGCAGTGCAGACAGGGGGATTGCAGATACGCAGTATTTT. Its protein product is CASSADRGIADTQYF.

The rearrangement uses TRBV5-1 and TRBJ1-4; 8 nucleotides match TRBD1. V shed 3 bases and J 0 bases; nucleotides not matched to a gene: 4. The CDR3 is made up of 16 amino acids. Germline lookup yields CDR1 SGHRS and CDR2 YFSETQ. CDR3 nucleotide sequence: TGCGCCAGCAGCTCGGGACAGGTGGCAACTAATGAAAAACTGTTTTTT. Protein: CASSSGQVATNEKLFF. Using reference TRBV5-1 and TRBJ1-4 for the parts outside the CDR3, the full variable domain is KAGVTQTPRYLIKTRGQQVTLSCSPISGHRSVSWYQQTPGQGLQFLFEYFSETQRNKGNFPGRFSGRQFSNSRSEMNVSTLELGDSALYLCASSSGQVATNEKLFFGSGTQLSVL.

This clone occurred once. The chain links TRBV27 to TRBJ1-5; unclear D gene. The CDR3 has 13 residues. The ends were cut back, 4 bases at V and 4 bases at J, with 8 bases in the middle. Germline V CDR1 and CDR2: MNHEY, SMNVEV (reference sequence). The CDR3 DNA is TGTGCCAGCAGTTGGGCACCGAATCAGCCCCAGCATTTT. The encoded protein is CASSWAPNQPQHF.

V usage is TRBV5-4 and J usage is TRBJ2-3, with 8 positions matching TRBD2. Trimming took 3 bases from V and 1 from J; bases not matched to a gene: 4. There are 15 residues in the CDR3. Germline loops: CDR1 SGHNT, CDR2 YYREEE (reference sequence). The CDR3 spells CASSYPTSGTDTQYF. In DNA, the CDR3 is TGTGCCAGCAGCTATCCGACTAGCGGCACAGATACGCAGTATTTT.

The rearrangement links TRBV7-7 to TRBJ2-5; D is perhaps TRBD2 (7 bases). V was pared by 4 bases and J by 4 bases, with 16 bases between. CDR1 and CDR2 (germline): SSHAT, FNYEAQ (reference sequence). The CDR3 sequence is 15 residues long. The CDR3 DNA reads TGTGCCAGCAGCTACCGTCCGGGGGGCAGAGAGACCCAGTACTTC. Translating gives CASSYRPGGRETQYF.

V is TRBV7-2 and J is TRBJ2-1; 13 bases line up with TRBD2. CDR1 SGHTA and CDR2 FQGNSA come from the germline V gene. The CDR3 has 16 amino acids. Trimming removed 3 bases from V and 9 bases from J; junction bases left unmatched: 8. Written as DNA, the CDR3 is TGTGCCAGCAGCTTGGCCCGACTAGCGGGAGGTAGTGAGCAGTTCTTC. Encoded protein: CASSLARLAGGSEQFF.

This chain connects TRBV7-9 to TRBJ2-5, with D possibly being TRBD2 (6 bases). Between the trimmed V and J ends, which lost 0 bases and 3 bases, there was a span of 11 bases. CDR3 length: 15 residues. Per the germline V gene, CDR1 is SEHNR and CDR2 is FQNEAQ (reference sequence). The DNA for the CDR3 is TGTGCCAGCAGCTTAGCAGGACTAAGAGAAGAGACCCAGTACTTC. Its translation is CASSLAGLREETQYF.

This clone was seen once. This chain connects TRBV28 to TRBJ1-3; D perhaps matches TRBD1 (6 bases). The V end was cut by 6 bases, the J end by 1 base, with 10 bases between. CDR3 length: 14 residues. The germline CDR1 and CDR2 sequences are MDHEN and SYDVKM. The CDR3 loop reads CASRATGSGNTIYF. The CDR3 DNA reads TGTGCCAGCAGGGCAACAGGGTCTGGAAACACCATATATTTT. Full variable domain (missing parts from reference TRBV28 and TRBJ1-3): DVKVTQSSRYLVKRTGEKVFLECVQDMDHENMFWYRQDPGLGLRLIYFSYDVKMKEKGDIPEGYSVSREKKERFSLILESASTNQTSMYLCASRATGSGNTIYFGEGSWLTVV.

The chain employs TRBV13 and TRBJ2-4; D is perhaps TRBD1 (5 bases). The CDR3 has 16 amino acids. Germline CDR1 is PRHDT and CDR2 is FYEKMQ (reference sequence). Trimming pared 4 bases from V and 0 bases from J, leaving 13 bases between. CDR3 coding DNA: TGTGCCAGCAGCTCCCGACAGCGTCTAGCCAAAAACATTCAGTACTTC. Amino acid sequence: CASSSRQRLAKNIQYF.

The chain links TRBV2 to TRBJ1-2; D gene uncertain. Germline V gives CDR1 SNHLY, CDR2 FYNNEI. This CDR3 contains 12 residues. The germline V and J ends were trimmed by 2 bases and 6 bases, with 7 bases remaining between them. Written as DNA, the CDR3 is TGTGCCAGCAGTGAACGGTTTGATGGCTACACCTTC. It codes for CASSERFDGYTF.

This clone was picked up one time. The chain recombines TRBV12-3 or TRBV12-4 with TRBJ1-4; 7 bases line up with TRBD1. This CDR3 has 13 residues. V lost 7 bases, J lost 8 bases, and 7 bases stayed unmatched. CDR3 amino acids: CASTETGAEKLFF. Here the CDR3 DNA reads TGTGCCAGCACCGAAACAGGGGCCGAAAAACTGTTTTTT.

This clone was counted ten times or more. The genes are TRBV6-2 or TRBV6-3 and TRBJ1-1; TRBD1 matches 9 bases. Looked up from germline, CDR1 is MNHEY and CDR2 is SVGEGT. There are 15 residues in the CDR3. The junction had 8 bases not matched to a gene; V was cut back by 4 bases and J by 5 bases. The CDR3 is CASSFLQGAGTEAFF. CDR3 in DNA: TGTGCCAGCAGTTTCCTACAGGGGGCGGGAACTGAAGCTTTCTTT.

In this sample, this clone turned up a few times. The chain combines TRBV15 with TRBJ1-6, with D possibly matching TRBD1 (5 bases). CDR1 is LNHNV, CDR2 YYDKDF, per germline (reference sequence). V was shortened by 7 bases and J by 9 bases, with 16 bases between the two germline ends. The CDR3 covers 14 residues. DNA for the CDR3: TGTGCCACCACCGCAGTTTCGGGGGTTTCACCCCTCCACTTT. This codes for CATTAVSGVSPLHF.

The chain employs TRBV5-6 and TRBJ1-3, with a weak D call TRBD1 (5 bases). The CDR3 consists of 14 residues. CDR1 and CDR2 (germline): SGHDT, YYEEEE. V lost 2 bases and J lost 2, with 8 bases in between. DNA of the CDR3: TGTGCCAGCAGCTTCGCAGGGCCTGGAAACACCATATATTTT. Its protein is CASSFAGPGNTIYF.

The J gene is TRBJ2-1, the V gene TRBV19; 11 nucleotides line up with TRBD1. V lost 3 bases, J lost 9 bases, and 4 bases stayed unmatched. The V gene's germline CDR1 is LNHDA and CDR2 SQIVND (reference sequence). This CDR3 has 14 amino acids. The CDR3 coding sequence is TGTGCCAGTAGTATGGGACAGGGGGGAAGTGAGCAGTTCTTC. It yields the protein CASSMGQGGSEQFF.

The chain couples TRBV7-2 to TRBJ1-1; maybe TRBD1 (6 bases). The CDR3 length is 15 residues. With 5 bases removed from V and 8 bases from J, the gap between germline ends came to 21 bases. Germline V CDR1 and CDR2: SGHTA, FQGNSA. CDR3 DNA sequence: TGTGCCAGCAGCCCCCCCGGGGGGGGGCCTCCCGAAGCTTTCTTT. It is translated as CASSPPGGGPPEAFF.

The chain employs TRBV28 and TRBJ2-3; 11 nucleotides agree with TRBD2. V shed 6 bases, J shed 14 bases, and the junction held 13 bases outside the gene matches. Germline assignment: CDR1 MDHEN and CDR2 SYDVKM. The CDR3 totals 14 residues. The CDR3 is CASSSSGLAAPGYF. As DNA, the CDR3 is TGTGCCAGCAGCTCATCGGGACTAGCGGCCCCTGGGTATTTT.

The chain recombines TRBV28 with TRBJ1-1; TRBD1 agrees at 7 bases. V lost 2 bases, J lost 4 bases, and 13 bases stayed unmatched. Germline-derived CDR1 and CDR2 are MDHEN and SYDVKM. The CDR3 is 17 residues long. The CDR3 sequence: CASSLRLGRQGGTEAFF. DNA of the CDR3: TGTGCCAGCAGTTTACGACTCGGCCGGCAGGGGGGCACTGAAGCTTTCTTT.